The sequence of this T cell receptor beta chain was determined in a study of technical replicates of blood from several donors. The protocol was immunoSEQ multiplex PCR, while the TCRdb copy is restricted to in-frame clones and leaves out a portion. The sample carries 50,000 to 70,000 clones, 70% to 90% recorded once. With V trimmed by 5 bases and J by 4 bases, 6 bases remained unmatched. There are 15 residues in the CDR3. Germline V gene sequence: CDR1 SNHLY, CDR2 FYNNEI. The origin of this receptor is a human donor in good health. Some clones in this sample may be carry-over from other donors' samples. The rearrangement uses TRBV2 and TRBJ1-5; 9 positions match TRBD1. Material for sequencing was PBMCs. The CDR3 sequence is CASSLDRGANQPQHF. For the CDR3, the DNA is TGTGCCAGCAGTTTAGACAGGGGGGCAAATCAGCCCCAGCATTTT. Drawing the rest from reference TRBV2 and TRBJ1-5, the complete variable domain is EPEVTQTPSHQVTQMGQEVILRCVPISNHLYFYWYRQILGQKVEFLVSFYNNEISEKSEIFDDQFSVERPDGSNFTLKIRSTKLEDSAMYFCASSLDRGANQPQHFGDGTRLSIL.